The rows below give T cell receptor beta chains drawn from one sample of a study of T cells in Graves' hyperthyroidism and ophthalmopathy. TCRdb re-called the multiplex PCR reads with MiXCR, one entry per CDR3 protein. Among approximately 640,000 distinct CDR3 sequences listed, 40% to 55% were seen once. Material: peripheral blood or thyroid tissue (not recorded which). Every receptor here comes from an adult man with Graves' disease, either hyperthyroidism or ophthalmopathy (not recorded which). Both conserved end residues are trimmed from each CDR3.

>TRBJ1-6|TRBV20-1
SARVVGQGNSPLH
>TRBJ1-4|TRBV19
ASSRRTGIEKLF
>TRBJ1-1|TRBV9
ASSTPTGAAF
>TRBJ1-5|TRBV7-2
ASRVRTGINSNQPQH
>TRBJ1-1|TRBV2
ASSEREPGWENTEAF
>TRBJ2-5|TRBV29-1
SVAGNQETQY
>TRBJ1-1|TRBV29-1
SVDPDTEAF
>TRBJ1-4|TRBV15
ATSRALNEKLF
>TRBJ2-7|TRBV6-5
ASSYLHEQY
>TRBJ2-5|TRBV7-3
ASSVGVGGKQETQY
>TRBJ2-7|TRBV11-2
ASRTGTIEQY
>TRBJ1-1|TRBV12-3/TRBV12-4
ASTNPVNTEAF
>TRBJ1-1|TRBV5-6
ASSLGAQGRNTEAF
>TRBJ1-5|TRBV7-9
ASSPGGGNQPQH
>TRBJ1-1|TRBV12-3/TRBV12-4
ASSSDINGGTEAF
>TRBJ1-4|TRBV9
ASSVHGDRGHGEKLF
>TRBJ1-3|TRBV12-3/TRBV12-4
ASSPMGQGLGNTIY
>TRBJ1-3|TRBV7-8
ASSPPAGNGNTIY
>TRBJ1-5|TRBV6-5
ASSIAGGHQPQH
>TRBJ2-5|TRBV24-1
ATRRDSNQPQY
>TRBJ2-7|TRBV10-3
AISEPPPSAEQY
>TRBJ2-6|TRBV6-6
ASSTGISGANVLT
>TRBJ2-2|TRBV10-3
AISDTANTGELF
>TRBJ2-6|TRBV7-2
ASSNQGPGANVLT
>TRBJ1-1|TRBV7-9
ASSVGTNTEAF
>TRBJ1-2|TRBV7-8
ASSFLLVSPSYT
>TRBJ1-5|TRBV7-2
ASSPETGFGQPQH
>TRBJ2-7|TRBV20-1
SARDGQRGGGSGYEQY
>TRBJ2-5|TRBV9
ASSVDGRGMETQY
>TRBJ2-7|TRBV10-2
ASSEGRWGTGEQY
>TRBJ2-5|TRBV20-1
SARAQY
>TRBJ1-4|TRBV29-1
SVQRGYEKLF
>TRBJ1-1|TRBV29-1
SDYVGQGYTEAF
>TRBJ2-2|TRBV15
ATSRDRGTGELF
>TRBJ1-6|TRBV7-9
ASSSWTGAGSPLH
>TRBJ2-1|TRBV24-1
ATSDSPRANEQF
>TRBJ2-5|TRBV7-6
ASSVGQAGGNQPQY
>TRBJ2-7|TRBV11-2
ASSLGPTGSYEQY
>TRBJ1-3|TRBV10-3
ASISVGNSGNTIY
>TRBJ2-6|TRBV7-8
ASSSWDTGANALT
>TRBJ1-2|TRBV12-3/TRBV12-4
ASSYGTGSSSGYT
>TRBJ2-5|TRBV24-1
ATSDFQLGETQY
>TRBJ1-5|TRBV10-3
ASSSIRDRGSNQPQH
>TRBJ1-1|TRBV10-3
AIRAGTGAILNTEAF
>TRBJ2-7|TRBV19
ARVILAGEDYEQY
>TRBJ1-2|TRBV12-3/TRBV12-4
ASSDRDRDSYT
>TRBJ1-5|TRBV19
ASSPGDRTYSNQPQH
>TRBJ1-5|TRBV29-1
SVQTGPNQPQH
>TRBJ1-2|TRBV14
ASSQGDYNYGYT
>TRBJ1-2|TRBV11-3
ASSTTRGGYT
>TRBJ2-2|TRBV19
ASSILKDANTGELF
>TRBJ2-7|TRBV6-5
ASSLDRTGIYEQY
>TRBJ2-7|TRBV10-2
ASSEPTPSYEQY